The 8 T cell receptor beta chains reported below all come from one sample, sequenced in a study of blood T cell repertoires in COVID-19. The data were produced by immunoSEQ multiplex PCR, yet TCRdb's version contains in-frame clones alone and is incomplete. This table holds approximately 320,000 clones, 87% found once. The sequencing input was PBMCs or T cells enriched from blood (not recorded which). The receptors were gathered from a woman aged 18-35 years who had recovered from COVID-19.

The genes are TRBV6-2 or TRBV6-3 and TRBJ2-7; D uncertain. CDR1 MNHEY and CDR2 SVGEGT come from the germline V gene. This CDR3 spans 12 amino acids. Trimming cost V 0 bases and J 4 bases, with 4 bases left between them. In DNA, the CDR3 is TGTGCCAGCAGTTACTCGAGTTACGAGCAGTACTTC. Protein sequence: CASSYSSYEQYF.

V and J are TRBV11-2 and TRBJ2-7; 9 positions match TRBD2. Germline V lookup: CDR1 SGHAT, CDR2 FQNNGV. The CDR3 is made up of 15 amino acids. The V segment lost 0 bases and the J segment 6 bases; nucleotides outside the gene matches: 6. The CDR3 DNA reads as TGTGCCAGCAGCTTAGATCCCGCGGGAGGGGCCGAGCAGTACTTC. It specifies CASSLDPAGGAEQYF.

The CDR3 loop reads CATSRDRGNGQPQHF. CDR3 nucleotides: TGTGCCACCAGCAGAGATCGAGGGAACGGTCAGCCCCAGCATTTT. This sequence joins TRBV15 and TRBJ1-5; D gene uncertain. This CDR3 comprises 15 residues. With 0 bases removed from V and 6 bases from J, the gap between germline ends came to 12 bases. Germline V CDR1 and CDR2: LNHNV, YYDKDF (reference sequence).

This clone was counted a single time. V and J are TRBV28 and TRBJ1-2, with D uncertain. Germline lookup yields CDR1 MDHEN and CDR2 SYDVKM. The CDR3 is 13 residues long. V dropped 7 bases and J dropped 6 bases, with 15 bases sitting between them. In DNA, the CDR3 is TGTGCCAGCATAGACAACTCAAGAGATGGCTACACCTTC. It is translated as CASIDNSRDGYTF.

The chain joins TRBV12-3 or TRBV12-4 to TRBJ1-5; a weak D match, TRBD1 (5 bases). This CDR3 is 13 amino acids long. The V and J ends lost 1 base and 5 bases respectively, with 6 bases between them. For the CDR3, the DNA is TGTGCCAGCAGTTTAGTAGGGGATCAGCCCCAGCATTTT. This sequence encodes CASSLVGDQPQHF.

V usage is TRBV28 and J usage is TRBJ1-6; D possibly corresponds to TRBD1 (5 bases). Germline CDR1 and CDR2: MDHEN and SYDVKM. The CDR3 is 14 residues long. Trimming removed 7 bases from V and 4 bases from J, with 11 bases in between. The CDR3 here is CASTWGGYNSPLHF. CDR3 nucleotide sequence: TGTGCCAGCACCTGGGGGGGGTATAATTCACCCCTCCACTTT.

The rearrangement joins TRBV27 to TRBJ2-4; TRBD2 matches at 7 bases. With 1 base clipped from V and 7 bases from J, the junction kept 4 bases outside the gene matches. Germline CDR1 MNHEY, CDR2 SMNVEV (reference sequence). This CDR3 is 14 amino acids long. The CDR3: CASSLLAGSNIQYF. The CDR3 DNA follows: TGTGCCAGCAGTTTATTAGCGGGCTCGAACATTCAGTACTTC.

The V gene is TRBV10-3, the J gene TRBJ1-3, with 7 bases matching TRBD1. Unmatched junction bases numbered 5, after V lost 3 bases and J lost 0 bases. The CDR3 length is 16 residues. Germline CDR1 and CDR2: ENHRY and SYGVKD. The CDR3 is CAISEQGPNSGNTIYF. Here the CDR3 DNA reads TGTGCCATCAGTGAACAGGGGCCGAACTCTGGAAACACCATATATTTT.